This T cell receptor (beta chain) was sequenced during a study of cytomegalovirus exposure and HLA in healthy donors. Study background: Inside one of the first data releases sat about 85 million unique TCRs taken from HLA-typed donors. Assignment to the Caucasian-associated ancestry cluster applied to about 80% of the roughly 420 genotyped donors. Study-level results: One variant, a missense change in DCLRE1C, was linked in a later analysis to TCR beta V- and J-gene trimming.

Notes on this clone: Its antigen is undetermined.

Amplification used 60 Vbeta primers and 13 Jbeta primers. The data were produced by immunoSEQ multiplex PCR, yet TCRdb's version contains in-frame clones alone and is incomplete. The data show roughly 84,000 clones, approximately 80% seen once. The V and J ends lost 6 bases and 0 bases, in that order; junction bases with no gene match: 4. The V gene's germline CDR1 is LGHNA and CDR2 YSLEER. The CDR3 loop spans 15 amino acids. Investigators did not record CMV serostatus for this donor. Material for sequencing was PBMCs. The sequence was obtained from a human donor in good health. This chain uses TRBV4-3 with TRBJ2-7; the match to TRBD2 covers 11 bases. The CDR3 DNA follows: TGCGCCAGCAGACAGGGACTAGCGGCCTCCTACGAGCAGTACTTC. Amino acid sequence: CASRQGLAASYEQYF.